Below are 2 T cell receptor beta chains sequenced from a single sample in a study of blood T cell repertoires in COVID-19. Profiled with immunoSEQ multiplex PCR; TCRdb holds only in-frame clones, not every one. The sample includes around 280,000 clones, 70% to 90% of them seen just once. The sample taken for sequencing was peripheral blood. The receptors were gathered from a woman in her forties or fifties with active or convalescent COVID-19.

This clone was observed a handful of times. The gene calls are TRBV5-5 and TRBJ1-1, with 8 bases identical to TRBD1. The CDR3 loop spans 13 amino acids. Germline CDR1 reads SGHKS; CDR2 reads YYEKEE (reference sequence). The V and J ends lost 4 bases and 14 bases, in that order; junction bases with no gene match: 13. The CDR3: CASSAGQGPIFFF. The CDR3 nucleotides are TGTGCCAGCAGCGCCGGACAGGGACCTATATTCTTCTTT. Complete variable domain (other parts from reference TRBV5-5 and TRBJ1-1): DAGVTQSPTHLIKTRGQQVTLRCSPISGHKSVSWYQQVLGQGPQFIFQYYEKEERGRGNFPDRFSARQFPNYSSELNVNALLLGDSALYLCASSAGQGPIFFFGQGTRLTVV.

CDR3 sequence: CASSLAAGTGFNQPQHF. In nucleotides, the CDR3 is TGTGCCAGCAGCCTCGCCGCCGGGACAGGGTTTAATCAGCCCCAGCATTTT. The rearrangement uses TRBV5-8 and TRBJ1-5; 9 bases fit TRBD1. CDR3 length: 17 residues. Trimming at V came to 4 bases and at J to 4 bases, leaving 12 bases not matched to a gene. CDR1 is SGHTS and CDR2 is YDEGEE in the germline V gene.